This paragraph reports one T cell receptor beta chain. Its antigen remains unknown. Data came from immunoSEQ multiplex PCR; TCRdb stores just in-frame clones and leaves some out. The table records just over 60,000 clones, 65% to 80% of them present only once. Germline CDR1 is GTSNPN and CDR2 is SVGIG (reference sequence). Trimming removed 1 base at V and 1 base at J, with 14 bases between. The CDR3 covers 15 residues. The entry originates in a study of T cell responses to AZD1222 COVID-19 vaccine. At the level of the study: Some second doses came at about 4 weeks and others at about 12 weeks; these were pooled. The study's findings and limits: No repertoire was sampled before or during the peak T cell response, only after it. Regions left unmutated in variants are reportedly the target of nearly half of spike-specific TCRs. It should be noted that donors were predominantly white British and more often female, and clonal diversity was possibly underestimated.

The gene calls are TRBV30 and TRBJ2-7; D uncertain. This TCR came from an adult in good health. Here the sequenced sample was peripheral blood, taken on day 0 of AZD1222 vaccination. CDR3 nucleotide sequence: TGTGCCTGGAGTGCCTTGGGGATGGGGTCCTACGAGCAGTACTTC. It codes for CAWSALGMGSYEQYF. The whole variable domain, filled in from reference TRBV30 and TRBJ2-7, reads SQTIHQWPATLVQPVGSPLSLECTVEGTSNPNLYWYRQAAGRGLQLLFYSVGIGQISSEVPQNLSASRPQDRQFILSSKKLLLSDSGFYLCAWSALGMGSYEQYFGPGTRLTVT.